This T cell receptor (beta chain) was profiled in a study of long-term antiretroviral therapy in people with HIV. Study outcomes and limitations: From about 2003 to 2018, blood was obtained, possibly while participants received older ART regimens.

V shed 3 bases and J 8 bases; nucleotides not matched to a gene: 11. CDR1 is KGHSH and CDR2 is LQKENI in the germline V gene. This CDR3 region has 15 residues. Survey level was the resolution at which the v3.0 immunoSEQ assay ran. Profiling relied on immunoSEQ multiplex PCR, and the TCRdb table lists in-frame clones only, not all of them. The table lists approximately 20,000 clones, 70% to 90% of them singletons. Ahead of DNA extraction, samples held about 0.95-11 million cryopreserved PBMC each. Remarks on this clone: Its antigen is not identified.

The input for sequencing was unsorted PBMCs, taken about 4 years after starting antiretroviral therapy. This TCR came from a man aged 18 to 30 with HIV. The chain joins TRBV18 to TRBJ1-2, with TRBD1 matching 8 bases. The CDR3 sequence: CASSPPSTGAEGYTF. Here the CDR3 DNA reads TGTGCCAGCTCACCTCCCTCGACAGGGGCGGAGGGCTACACCTTC.